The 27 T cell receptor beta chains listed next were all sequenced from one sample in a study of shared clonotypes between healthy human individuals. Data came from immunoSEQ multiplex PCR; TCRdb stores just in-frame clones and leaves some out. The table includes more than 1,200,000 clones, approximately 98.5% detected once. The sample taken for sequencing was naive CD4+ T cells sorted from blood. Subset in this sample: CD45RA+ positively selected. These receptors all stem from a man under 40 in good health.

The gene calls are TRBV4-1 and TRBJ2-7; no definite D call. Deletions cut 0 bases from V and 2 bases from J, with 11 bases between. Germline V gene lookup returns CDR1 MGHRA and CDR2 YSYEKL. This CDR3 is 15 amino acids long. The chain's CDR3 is CASSQDGSITYEQYF. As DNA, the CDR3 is TGCGCCAGCAGCCAAGATGGCTCGATCACCTACGAGCAGTACTTC.

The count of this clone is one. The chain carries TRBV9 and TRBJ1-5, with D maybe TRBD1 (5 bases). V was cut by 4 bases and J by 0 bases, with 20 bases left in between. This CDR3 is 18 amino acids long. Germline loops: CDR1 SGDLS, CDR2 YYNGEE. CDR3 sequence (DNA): TGTGCCAGCAGCCCCGGGACGGGTTTCCCATATAGCAATCAGCCCCAGCATTTT. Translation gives CASSPGTGFPYSNQPQHF.

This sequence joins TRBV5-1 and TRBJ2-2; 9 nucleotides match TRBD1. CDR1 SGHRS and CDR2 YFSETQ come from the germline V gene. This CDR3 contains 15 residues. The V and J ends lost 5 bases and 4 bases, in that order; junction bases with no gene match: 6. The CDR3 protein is CASSRDRVGTGELFF. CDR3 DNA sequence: TGCGCCAGCAGTAGGGACAGGGTAGGCACCGGGGAGCTGTTTTTT.

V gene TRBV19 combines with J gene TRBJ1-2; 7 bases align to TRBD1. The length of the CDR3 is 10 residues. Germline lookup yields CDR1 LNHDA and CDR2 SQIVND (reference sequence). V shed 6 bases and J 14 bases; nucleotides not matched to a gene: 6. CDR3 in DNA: TGTGCCAGTAGCGGTGACAGGGCAACCTTC. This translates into CASSGDRATF. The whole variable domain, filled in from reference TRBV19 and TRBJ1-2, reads DGGITQSPKYLFRKEGQNVTLSCEQNLNHDAMYWYRQDPGQGLRLIYYSQIVNDFQKGDIAEGYSVSREKKESFPLTVTSAQKNPTAFYLCASSGDRATFGSGTRLTVV.

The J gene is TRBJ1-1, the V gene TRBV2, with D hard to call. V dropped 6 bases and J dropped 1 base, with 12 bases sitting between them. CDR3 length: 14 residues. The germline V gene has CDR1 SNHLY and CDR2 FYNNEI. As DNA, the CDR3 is TGTGCCAGCAGAGTGGGCCGGTCGAACACTGAAGCTTTCTTT. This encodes CASRVGRSNTEAFF. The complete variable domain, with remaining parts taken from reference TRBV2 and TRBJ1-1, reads EPEVTQTPSHQVTQMGQEVILRCVPISNHLYFYWYRQILGQKVEFLVSFYNNEISEKSEIFDDQFSVERPDGSNFTLKIRSTKLEDSAMYFCASRVGRSNTEAFFGQGTRLTVV.

DNA of the CDR3: TGTGCCAGCAGCTTAGCAGGGGTTGGTGAGACCCAGTACTTC. Protein sequence: CASSLAGVGETQYF. The V and J genes are TRBV7-6 and TRBJ2-5; D perhaps matches TRBD1 (5 bases). The CDR3 runs to 14 residues. In germline, CDR1 is SGHVS, CDR2 FNYEAQ. Trimming cost V 0 bases and J 5 bases, with 10 bases left between them.

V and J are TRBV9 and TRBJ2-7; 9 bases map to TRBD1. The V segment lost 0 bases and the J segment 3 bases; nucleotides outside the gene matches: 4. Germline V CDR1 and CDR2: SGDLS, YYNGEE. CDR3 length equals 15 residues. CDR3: CASSVEDRGGYEQYF. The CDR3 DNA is TGTGCCAGCAGCGTAGAGGACAGGGGCGGCTACGAGCAGTACTTC.

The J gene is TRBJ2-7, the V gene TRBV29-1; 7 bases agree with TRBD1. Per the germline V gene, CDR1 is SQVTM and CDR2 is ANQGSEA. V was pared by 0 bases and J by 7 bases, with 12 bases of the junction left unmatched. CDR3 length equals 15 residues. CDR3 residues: CSVEDIRQGRSEQYF. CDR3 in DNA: TGCAGCGTTGAAGACATACGACAGGGTAGGTCAGAGCAGTACTTC.

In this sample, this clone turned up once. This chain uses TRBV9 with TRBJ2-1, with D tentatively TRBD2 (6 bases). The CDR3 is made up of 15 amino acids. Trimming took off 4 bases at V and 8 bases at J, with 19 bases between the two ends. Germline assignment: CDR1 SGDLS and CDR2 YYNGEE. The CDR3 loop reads CASSQTSHRVDEQFF. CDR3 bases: TGTGCCAGCAGCCAAACTAGCCACCGGGTGGATGAGCAGTTCTTC.

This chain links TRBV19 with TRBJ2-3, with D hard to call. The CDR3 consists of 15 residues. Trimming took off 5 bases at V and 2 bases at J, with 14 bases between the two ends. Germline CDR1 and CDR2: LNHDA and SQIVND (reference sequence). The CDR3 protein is CASSPVGIITDTQYF. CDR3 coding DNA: TGTGCCAGTAGTCCGGTGGGAATTATCACAGATACGCAGTATTTT.

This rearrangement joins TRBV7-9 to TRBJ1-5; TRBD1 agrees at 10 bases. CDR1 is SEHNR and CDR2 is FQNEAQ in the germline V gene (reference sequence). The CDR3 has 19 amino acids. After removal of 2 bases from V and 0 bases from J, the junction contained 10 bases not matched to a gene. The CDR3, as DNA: TGTGCCAGCAGCTTAACGGGAACCGGGACAGGGGTTAGCAATCAGCCCCAGCATTTT. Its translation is CASSLTGTGTGVSNQPQHF.

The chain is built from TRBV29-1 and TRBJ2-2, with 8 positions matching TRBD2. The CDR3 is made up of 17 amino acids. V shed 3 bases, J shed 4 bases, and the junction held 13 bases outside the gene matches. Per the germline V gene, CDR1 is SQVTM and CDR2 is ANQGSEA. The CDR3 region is CSVERPGGQRVTGELFF. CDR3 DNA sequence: TGCAGCGTTGAGCGCCCGGGGGGGCAAAGGGTCACCGGGGAGCTGTTTTTT.

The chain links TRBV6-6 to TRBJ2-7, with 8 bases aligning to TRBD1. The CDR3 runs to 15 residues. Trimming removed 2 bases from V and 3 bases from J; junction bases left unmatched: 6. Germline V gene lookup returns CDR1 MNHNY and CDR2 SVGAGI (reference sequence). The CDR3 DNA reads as TGTGCCAGCAGTTACGGCGGACAGGGTGTCTACGAGCAGTACTTC. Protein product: CASSYGGQGVYEQYF.

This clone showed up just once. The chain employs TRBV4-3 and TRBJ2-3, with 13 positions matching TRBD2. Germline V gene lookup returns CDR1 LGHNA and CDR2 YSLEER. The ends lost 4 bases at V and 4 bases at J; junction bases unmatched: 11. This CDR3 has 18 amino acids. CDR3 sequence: CASSLRTSGRGGADTQYF. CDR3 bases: TGCGCCAGCAGCCTACGGACTAGCGGGAGAGGTGGGGCAGATACGCAGTATTTT.

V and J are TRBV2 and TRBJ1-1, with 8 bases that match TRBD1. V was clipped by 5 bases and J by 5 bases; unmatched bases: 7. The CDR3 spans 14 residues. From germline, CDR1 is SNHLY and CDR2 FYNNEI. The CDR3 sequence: CASSTDRGLTEAFF. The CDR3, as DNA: TGTGCCAGCAGTACCGACAGGGGTTTAACTGAAGCTTTCTTT. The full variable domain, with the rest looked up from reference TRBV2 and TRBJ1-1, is EPEVTQTPSHQVTQMGQEVILRCVPISNHLYFYWYRQILGQKVEFLVSFYNNEISEKSEIFDDQFSVERPDGSNFTLKIRSTKLEDSAMYFCASSTDRGLTEAFFGQGTRLTVV.

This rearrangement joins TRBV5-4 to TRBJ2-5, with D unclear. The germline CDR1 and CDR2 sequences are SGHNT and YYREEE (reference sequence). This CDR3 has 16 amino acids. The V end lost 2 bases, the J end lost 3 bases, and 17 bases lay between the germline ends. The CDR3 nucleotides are TGTGCCAGCAGCTTCTTGGTGGGATTTGGGGAAGAGACCCAGTACTTC. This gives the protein CASSFLVGFGEETQYF.

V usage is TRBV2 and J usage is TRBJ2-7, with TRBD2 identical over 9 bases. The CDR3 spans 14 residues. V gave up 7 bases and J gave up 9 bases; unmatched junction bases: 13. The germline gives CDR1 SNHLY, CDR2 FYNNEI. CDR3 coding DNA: TGTGCCAGCACCCTGGGTGGTAGCGGGAGCGGGCAGTACTTC. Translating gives CASTLGGSGSGQYF.

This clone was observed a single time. Written as DNA, the CDR3 is TGCGCCAGCAGCCAAGTTAAGGGTGGCTACACCTTC. Translation gives CASSQVKGGYTF. The rearrangement uses TRBV4-1 and TRBJ1-2, with D unclear. Germline CDR1 MGHRA, CDR2 YSYEKL. V lost 1 base, J lost 7 bases, and 7 bases lay in between. There are 12 residues in the CDR3.

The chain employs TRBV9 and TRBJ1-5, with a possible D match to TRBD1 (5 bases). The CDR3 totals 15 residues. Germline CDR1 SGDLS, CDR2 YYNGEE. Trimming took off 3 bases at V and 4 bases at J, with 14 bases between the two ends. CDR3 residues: CASSADGTANQPQHF. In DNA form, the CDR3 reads TGTGCCAGCAGCGCCGACGGGACGGCTAATCAGCCCCAGCATTTT.

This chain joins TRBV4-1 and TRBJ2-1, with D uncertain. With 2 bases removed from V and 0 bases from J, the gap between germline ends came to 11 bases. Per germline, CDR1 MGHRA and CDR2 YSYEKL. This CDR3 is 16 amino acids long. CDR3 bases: TGCGCCAGCAGCCAAATTCACAGCGTCTCCTACAATGAGCAGTTCTTC. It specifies CASSQIHSVSYNEQFF.

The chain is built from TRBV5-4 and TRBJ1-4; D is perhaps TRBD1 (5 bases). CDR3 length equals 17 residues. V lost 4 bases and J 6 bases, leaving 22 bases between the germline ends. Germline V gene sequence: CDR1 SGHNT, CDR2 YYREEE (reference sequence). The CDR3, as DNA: TGTGCCAGCAGCGGATCGCCTTCGGGGCTTTTGGATGAAAAACTGTTTTTT. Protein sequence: CASSGSPSGLLDEKLFF.

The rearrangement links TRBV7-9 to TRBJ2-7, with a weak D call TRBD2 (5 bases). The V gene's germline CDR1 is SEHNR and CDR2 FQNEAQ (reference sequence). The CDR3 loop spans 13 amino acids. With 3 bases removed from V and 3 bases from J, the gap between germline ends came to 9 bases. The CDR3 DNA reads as TGTGCCAGCAGCTTTGGAGGCCTCTACGAGCAGTACTTC. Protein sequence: CASSFGGLYEQYF.

The CDR3 loop is CASSMDNFYEQYF. The CDR3, as DNA: TGTGCCAGTAGTATGGACAATTTCTACGAGCAGTACTTC. V usage is TRBV19 and J usage is TRBJ2-7, with D maybe TRBD1 (5 bases). Germline V CDR1 and CDR2: LNHDA, SQIVND (reference sequence). V was pared by 3 bases and J by 3 bases, with 9 bases between. The CDR3 contains 13 residues.

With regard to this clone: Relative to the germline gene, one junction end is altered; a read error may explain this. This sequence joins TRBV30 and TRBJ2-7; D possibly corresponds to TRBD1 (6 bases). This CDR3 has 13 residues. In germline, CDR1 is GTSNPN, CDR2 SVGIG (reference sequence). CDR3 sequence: CAWRSAQSGTGNF. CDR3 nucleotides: TGTGCCTGGAGGTCAGCTCAGAGCGGCACAGGGAACTTC.

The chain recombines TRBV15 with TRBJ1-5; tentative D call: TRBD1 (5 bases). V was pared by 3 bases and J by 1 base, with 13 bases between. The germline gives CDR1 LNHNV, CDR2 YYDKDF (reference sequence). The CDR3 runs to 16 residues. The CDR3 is CATSRALTGSNQPQHF. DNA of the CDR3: TGTGCCACCAGCAGGGCCCTTACAGGAAGCAATCAGCCCCAGCATTTT.

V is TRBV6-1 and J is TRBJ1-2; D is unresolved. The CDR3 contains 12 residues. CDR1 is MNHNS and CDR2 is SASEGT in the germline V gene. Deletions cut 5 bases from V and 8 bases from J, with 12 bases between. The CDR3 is CASSPMTQGYTF. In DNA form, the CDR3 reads TGTGCCAGCAGTCCCATGACGCAGGGCTACACCTTC.

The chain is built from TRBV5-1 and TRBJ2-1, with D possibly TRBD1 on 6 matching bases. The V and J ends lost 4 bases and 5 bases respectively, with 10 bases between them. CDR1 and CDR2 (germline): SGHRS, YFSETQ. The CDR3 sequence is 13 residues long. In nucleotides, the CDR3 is TGCGCCAGCAGCCCACGGACAGACAATGAGCAGTTCTTC. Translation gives CASSPRTDNEQFF.